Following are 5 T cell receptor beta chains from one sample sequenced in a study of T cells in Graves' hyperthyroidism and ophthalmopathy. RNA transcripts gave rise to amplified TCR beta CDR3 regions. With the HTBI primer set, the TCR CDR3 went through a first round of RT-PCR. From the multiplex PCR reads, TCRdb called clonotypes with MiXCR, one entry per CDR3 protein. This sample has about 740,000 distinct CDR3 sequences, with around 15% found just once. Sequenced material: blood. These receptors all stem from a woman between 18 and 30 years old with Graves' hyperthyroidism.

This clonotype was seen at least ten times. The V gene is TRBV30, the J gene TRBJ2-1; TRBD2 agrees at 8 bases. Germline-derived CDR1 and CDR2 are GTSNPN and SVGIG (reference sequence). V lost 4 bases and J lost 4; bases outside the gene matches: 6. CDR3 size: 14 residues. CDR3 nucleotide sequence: TGTGCCTGGAAGCCGGGACTAGGGTACAATGAGCAGTTCTTC. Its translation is CAWKPGLGYNEQFF.

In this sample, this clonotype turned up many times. CDR3: CASSQRGEAYGYTF. CDR3 DNA: TGTGCCAGCAGCCAAAGAGGGGAGGCCTATGGCTACACCTTC. The chain employs TRBV7-2 and TRBJ1-2; maybe TRBD1 (5 bases). Germline V gene lookup returns CDR1 SGHTA and CDR2 FQGNSA. The CDR3 has 14 residues. The V end was cut by 5 bases, the J end by 4 bases, with 14 bases between.

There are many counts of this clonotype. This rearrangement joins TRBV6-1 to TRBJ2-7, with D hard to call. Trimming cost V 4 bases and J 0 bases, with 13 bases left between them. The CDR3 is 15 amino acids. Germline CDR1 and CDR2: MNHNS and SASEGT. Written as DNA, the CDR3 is TGTGCCAGCAGTGTAATTGGACCCCTCTCCTACGAGCAGTACTTC. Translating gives CASSVIGPLSYEQYF.

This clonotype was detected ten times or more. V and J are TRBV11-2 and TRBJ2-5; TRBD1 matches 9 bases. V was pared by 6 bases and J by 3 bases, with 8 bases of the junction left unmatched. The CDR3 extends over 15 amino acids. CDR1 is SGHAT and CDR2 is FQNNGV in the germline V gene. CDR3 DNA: TGTGCCAGCAGGCCCGGGACAGGGTTGAAAGAGACCCAGTACTTC. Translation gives CASRPGTGLKETQYF.

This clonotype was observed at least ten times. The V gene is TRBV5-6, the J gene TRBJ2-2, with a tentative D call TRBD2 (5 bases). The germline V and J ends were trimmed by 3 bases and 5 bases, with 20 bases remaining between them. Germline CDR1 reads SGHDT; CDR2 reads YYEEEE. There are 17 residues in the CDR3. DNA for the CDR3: TGTGCCAGCAGCTCCCGCCTAGAGTGGTCGGGAACCGGGGAGCTGTTTTTT. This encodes CASSSRLEWSGTGELFF.